This T cell receptor beta chain was recovered during a study of cytomegalovirus exposure and HLA in healthy donors. Remarks on this clone: Its antigen is currently unknown.

PCR primers comprised 60 Vbeta and 13 Jbeta primers. Sequencing used immunoSEQ multiplex PCR; TCRdb keeps in-frame clones, though not all of them. The sample consists of a few hundred thousand clones, 70% to 90% of them appearing once. Study-wide results and caveats: The likely explanation for a cluster of highly shared sequence variants was sequencing artifact.

The CDR3 contains 17 residues. Germline trimming cut 1 base from V and 9 bases from J; bases unmatched to any gene: 14. Germline V gene data show CDR1 as SGHTA and CDR2 as FQGNSA. The rearrangement uses TRBV7-2 and TRBJ2-7; 11 bases agree with TRBD2. Sample: PBMCs. This TCR came from a woman aged 40 to 49 in good health and CMV-seropositive. In DNA form, the CDR3 reads TGTGCCAGCAGCTTAGGGCTAGCGGGAGGTATTGGAGCGGGGCAGTACTTC. This gives the protein CASSLGLAGGIGAGQYF.